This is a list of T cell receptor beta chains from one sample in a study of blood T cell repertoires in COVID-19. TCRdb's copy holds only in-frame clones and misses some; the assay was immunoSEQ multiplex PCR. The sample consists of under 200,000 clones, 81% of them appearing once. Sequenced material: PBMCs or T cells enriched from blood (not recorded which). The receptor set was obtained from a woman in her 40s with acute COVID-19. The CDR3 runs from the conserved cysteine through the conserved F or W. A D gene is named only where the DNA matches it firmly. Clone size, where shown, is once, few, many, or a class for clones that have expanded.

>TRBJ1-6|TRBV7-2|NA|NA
TGTGCCAGCAGCTTAGCACAGGGACGGAATTCACCCCTCCACTTT
CASSLAQGRNSPLHF
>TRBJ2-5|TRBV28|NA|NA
TGTGCGAGCGGGGCGGGACAGTTAGCCCAAGAGACCCAGTACTTC
CASGAGQLAQETQYF
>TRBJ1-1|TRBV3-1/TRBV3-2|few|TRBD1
TGTGCCAGCACCCAACAGGGGGCAAACACTGAAGCTTTCTTT
CASTQQGANTEAFF
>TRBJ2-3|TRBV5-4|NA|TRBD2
TGTGCCAGCAGCTTAAACCCTAGCGGCTACACAGATACGCAGTATTTT
CASSLNPSGYTDTQYF
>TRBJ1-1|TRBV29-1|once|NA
TGCAGCGTCCACACAGGGTTCACTGAAGCTTTCTTT
CSVHTGFTEAFF
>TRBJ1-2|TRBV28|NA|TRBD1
TGTGCCAGCAGTTCACCTACAGGGGGCGGTTCGGGTGGCTACACCTTC
CASSSPTGGGSGGYTF
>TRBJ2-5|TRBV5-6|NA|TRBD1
TGTGCCAGCAGCTTCGGGGACAGGGAAGATCGGGAGACCCAGTACTTC
CASSFGDREDRETQYF
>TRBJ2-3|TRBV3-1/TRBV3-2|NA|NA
TGTGCCAGCAGCCAAGGTGGTGGGAGAACAGATACGCAGTATTTT
CASSQGGGRTDTQYF
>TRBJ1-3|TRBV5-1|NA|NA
TGCGCCAGCAGCTCGGACACGAACTCTGGAAACACCATATATTTT
CASSSDTNSGNTIYF
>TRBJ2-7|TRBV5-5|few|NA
TGTGCCAGCAGCCCAGGGGGGCTATCCTACGAGCAGTACTTC
CASSPGGLSYEQYF
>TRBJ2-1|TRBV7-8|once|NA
TGTGCCAGCAGCTTAGCCGTCGGCGGGGAGGATGAGCAGTTCTTC
CASSLAVGGEDEQFF
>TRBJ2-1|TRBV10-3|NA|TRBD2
TGTGCCAATAGCGGGAGCGGCAATGAGCAGTTCTTC
CANSGSGNEQFF
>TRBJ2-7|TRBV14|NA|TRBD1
TGTGCCAGCAGCCAAGGGACAGGGGCCCACTACGAGCAGTACTTC
CASSQGTGAHYEQYF
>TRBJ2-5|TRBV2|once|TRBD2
TGTGCCAGCAGTCGGACTAGCGGGAGGGGGGAGACCCAGTACTTC
CASSRTSGRGETQYF
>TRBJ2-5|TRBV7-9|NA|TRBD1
TGTGCCAGCAGCCCACTAGGGACAGACCCAAGAGAGACCCAGTACTTC
CASSPLGTDPRETQYF
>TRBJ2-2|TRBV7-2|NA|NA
TGTGCCAGCAAAGTGAGCGGAACGAACACCGGGGAGCTGTTTTTT
CASKVSGTNTGELFF
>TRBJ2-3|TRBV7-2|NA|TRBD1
TGTGCCAGCAGCTGGGGACAGGGGACAGATACGCAGTATTTT
CASSWGQGTDTQYF
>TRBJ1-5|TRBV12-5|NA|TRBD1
TGTGCTAGTGGACCGACCCTAACGGACAGGGGTAATCAGCCCCAGCATTTT
CASGPTLTDRGNQPQHF
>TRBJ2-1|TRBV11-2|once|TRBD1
TGTGCCAGCAGCATTGACAGGGACAATGAGCAGTTCTTC
CASSIDRDNEQFF
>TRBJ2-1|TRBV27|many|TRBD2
TGTGCCAGCAGTTTAGTCCGGCCTAGCGGGATCAATGAGCAGTTCTTC
CASSLVRPSGINEQFF
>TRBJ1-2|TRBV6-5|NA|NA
TGTGCCAGCCGAATACTGGGGCAGGCCTACACCTTC
CASRILGQAYTF
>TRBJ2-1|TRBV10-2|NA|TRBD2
TGCGCCAGCAGCATAGCGGGAGGGACCTACAGCCCAGTTTCACAGTTCTTC
CASSIAGGTYSPVSQFF
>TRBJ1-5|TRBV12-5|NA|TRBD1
TGTGCTAGTGGCCCAGGGGGCGCGGGCCAGCCCCAGCATTTT
CASGPGGAGQPQHF
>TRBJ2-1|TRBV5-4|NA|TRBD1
TGTGCCAGCAGGACAGGACAGGGTACGGATGAGCAGTTCTTC
CASRTGQGTDEQFF
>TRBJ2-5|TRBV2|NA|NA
TGTGCCAGCAGTGGTTCAGAAGAAGGGGGAAAGACCCAGTACTTC
CASSGSEEGGKTQYF
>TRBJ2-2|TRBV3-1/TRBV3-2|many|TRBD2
TGTGCCAGCAGCCATAGCGGGAGGGTCGGGGAGCTGTTTTTT
CASSHSGRVGELFF
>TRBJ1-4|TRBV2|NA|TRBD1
TGTGCCAGCAGAGACCATCGGGACAGGGGAGAGGAACTGTTTTTT
CASRDHRDRGEELFF
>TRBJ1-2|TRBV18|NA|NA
TGTGCCAGCTCACCGGACACGGACTACGGCTACACCTTC
CASSPDTDYGYTF
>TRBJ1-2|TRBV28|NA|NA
TGTGCCAGCAGTTTATTAGGCGGGCAGGATGGCTACACCTTC
CASSLLGGQDGYTF
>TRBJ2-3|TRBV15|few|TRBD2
TGTGCCACCAGCAGAGATCTGACTAGCGGGAACTCAGATACGCAGTATTTT
CATSRDLTSGNSDTQYF
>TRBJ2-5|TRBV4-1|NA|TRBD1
TGCGCCAGCAGCCAATACAGGGGGACGGGGGAGACCCAGTACTTC
CASSQYRGTGETQYF
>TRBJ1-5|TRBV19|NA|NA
TGTGCCAGTAGTATAGGCAGGGCGTATAGCAATCAGCCCCAGCATTTT
CASSIGRAYSNQPQHF
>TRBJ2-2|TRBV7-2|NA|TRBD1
TGTGCCAGCAGCTTAAGCCGACAGGGTTTCGGGGAGCTGTTTTTT
CASSLSRQGFGELFF
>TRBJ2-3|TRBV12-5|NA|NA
TGTGCTAGTGGTTTGCAGCGGGTTCCCAGCGATACGCAGTATTTT
CASGLQRVPSDTQYF
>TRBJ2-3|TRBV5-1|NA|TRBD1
TGCGCCAGCAGCTTGCTCCGGACAGGGGGCGCAGATACGCAGTATTTT
CASSLLRTGGADTQYF
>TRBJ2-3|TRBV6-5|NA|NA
TGTGCCAGCGTCCGACAGGCCGGTGGAACAGATACGCAGTATTTT
CASVRQAGGTDTQYF
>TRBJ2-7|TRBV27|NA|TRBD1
TGTGCCAGCAGAAGAGACAGGGGTGGCTCCTACGAGCAGTACTTC
CASRRDRGGSYEQYF
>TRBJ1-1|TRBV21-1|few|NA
TGTGCCAGCAGCAATCTCGACAGGAACACTGAAGCTTTCTTT
CASSNLDRNTEAFF
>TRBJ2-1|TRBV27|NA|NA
TGTGCCAGCAGTTTTCGTACAGGGATCAATGAGCAGTTCTTC
CASSFRTGINEQFF
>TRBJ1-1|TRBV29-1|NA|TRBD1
TGCAGCGTTGCCTCGGGACAGGGGAAGAACACTGAAGCTTTCTTT
CSVASGQGKNTEAFF
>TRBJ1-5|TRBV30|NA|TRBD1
TGTGCCTGTGGGACAGTAGGGGGGAATGGAAATCAGCCCCAGCATTTT
CACGTVGGNGNQPQHF
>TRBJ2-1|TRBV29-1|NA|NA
TGCAGCGTTGAAGGTGGGCCTACAGGAAGAGGACATCACAATGAGCAGTTCTTC
CSVEGGPTGRGHHNEQFF
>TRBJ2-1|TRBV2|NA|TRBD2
TGTGCCAGCAAGAGACTAGCGGGAGTATTCAATGAGCAGTTCTTC
CASKRLAGVFNEQFF
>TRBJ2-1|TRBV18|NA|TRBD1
TGTGCCAGCTCACCGGGACAGGGGGCGAAGAATGAGCAGTTCTTC
CASSPGQGAKNEQFF
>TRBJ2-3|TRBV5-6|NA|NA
TGTGCCAGCAGCCAATCAGGTGCGGATACGCAGTATTTT
CASSQSGADTQYF
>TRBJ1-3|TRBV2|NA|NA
TGTGCCAGCACGCAAGGCCCGCAGGCGAACACCATATATTTT
CASTQGPQANTIYF
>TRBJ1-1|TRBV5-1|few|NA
TGCGCCAGCAGCTTGCAGGGGTCAGGAACTGAAGCTTTCTTT
CASSLQGSGTEAFF
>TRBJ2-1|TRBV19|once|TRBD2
TGTGCCAGTAGTATAGGTTTGGGACTAGCGGGAGCCGAGCAGTTCTTC
CASSIGLGLAGAEQFF